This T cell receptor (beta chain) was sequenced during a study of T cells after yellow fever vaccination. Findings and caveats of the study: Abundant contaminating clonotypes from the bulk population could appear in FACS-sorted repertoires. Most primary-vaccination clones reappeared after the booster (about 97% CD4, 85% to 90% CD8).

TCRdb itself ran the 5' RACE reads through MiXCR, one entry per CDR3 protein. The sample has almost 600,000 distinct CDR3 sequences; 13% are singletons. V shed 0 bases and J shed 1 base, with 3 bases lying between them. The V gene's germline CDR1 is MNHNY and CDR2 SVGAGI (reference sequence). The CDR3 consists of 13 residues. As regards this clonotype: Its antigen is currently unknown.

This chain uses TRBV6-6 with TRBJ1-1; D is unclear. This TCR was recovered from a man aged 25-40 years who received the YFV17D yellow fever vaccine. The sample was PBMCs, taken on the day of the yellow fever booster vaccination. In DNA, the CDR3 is TGTGCCAGCAGTTACTCCCAGAACACTGAAGCTTTCTTT. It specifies CASSYSQNTEAFF.